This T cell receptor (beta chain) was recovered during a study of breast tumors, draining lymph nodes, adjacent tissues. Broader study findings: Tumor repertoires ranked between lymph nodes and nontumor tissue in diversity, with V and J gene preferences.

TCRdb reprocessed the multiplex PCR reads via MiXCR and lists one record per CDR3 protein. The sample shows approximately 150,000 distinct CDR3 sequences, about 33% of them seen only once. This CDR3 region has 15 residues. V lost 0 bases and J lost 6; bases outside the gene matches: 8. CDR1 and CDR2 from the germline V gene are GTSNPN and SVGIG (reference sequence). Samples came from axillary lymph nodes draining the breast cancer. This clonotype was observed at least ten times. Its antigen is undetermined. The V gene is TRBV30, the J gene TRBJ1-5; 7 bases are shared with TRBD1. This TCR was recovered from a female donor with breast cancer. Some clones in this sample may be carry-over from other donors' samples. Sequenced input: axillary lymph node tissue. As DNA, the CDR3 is TGTGCCTGGAGTGTTAGACAGGGAGCCGGTCAGCCCCAGCATTTT. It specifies CAWSVRQGAGQPQHF.